These 24 T cell receptor beta chains came from one sample sequenced in a study of neurological immune-mediated disorders. A single record per CDR3 protein comes from TCRdb applying MiXCR to the 5' RACE reads. The sample consists of about 77,000 distinct CDR3 sequences, 9.4% of them appearing once. Sequencing input: PBMCs. The receptors stem from a man aged 50-59 years in good health.

In its sample, this clonotype was seen many times. This chain uses TRBV6-2 or TRBV6-3 with TRBJ2-7; no reliable D call. CDR3 size: 16 residues. V shed 5 bases and J shed 0 bases, with 17 bases lying between them. Germline lookup yields CDR1 MNHEY and CDR2 SVGEGT. This CDR3 is CASSPPAAPSSYEQYF. The CDR3 DNA follows: TGTGCCAGCAGTCCCCCCGCGGCCCCGAGCTCCTACGAGCAGTACTTC.

This clonotype was counted only a few times. The V call is TRBV20-1, the J call TRBJ2-1; 11 nucleotides align to TRBD2. The CDR3 length is 13 residues. CDR1 and CDR2 (germline): DFQATT, SNEGSKA (reference sequence). In DNA form, the CDR3 reads TGCAGATTTCCGGGACTAGCGGCCAATGAGCAGTTCTTC. This gives the protein CRFPGLAANEQFF.

This clonotype was detected many times. V is TRBV6-1 and J is TRBJ1-2; 11 bases are shared with TRBD1. Trimming cost V 7 bases and J 5 bases; bases outside gene matches: 12. Germline CDR1 MNHNS, CDR2 SASEGT. The CDR3 loop spans 16 amino acids. CDR3 amino acids: CASKSPGQGEWYGYTF. The CDR3, as DNA: TGTGCCAGCAAATCCCCGGGACAGGGGGAGTGGTATGGCTACACCTTC.

In its sample, this clonotype was seen many times. The gene calls are TRBV10-3 and TRBJ2-5; 11 bases map to TRBD1. The germline CDR1 and CDR2 sequences are ENHRY and SYGVKD. This CDR3 region has 16 residues. J was trimmed by 4 bases and V by 10 bases; bases with no gene match: 14. The CDR3 sequence is CATNSQDRGQGETQYF. In DNA, the CDR3 is TGTGCCACCAATAGCCAGGACAGGGGGCAGGGAGAGACCCAGTACTTC.

This clonotype came up many times. The CDR3 here is CASSPGTEGETQYF. The CDR3 region has the DNA TGTGCCAGCTCACCTGGGACAGAAGGAGAGACCCAGTACTTC. This chain links TRBV18 with TRBJ2-5, with 7 bases that match TRBD1. V lost 3 bases, J lost 4 bases, and 5 bases stayed unmatched. Germline CDR1 KGHSH, CDR2 LQKENI. The CDR3 is 14 amino acids.

A word on this clonotype: It may be a read error: a sequence one base away is much more abundant. The chain is built from TRBV20-1 and TRBJ2-1; D gene unclear. Per germline, CDR1 DFQATT and CDR2 SNEGSKA (reference sequence). V gave up 3 bases and J gave up 4 bases, with 16 bases separating them. This CDR3 contains 15 residues. The CDR3 region is CSARQQRPTYNEQFF. Here the CDR3 DNA reads TGCAGTGCTAGGCAACAGAGACCCACGTACAATGAGCAGTTCTTC.

This clonotype occurred a few times. The V gene is TRBV12-3 or TRBV12-4, the J gene TRBJ1-1; D is unresolved. The CDR3 extends over 14 amino acids. V lost 1 base and J lost 5, with 11 bases in between. CDR3 region: CASSLGWGRTEAFF. CDR3 DNA sequence: TGTGCCAGCAGTTTAGGCTGGGGAAGAACTGAAGCTTTCTTT.

This clonotype has at least ten counts. V usage is TRBV12-3 or TRBV12-4 and J usage is TRBJ1-2, with 9 bases aligning to TRBD1. V was pared by 6 bases and J by 4 bases, with 6 bases of the junction left unmatched. The CDR3 runs to 14 residues. For the CDR3, the DNA is TGTGCCAGCAGCTCGACAGGGGGAAGCTATGGCTACACCTTC. Protein sequence: CASSSTGGSYGYTF.

In this sample, this clonotype turned up many times. V and J are TRBV9 and TRBJ2-2; TRBD2 matches 13 bases. The V and J ends lost 4 bases and 6 bases, in that order; junction bases with no gene match: 12. The germline gives CDR1 SGDLS, CDR2 YYNGEE. There are 18 residues in the CDR3. CDR3 region: CASSPPGLAGVGAGELFF. CDR3 sequence (DNA): TGTGCCAGCAGCCCACCAGGACTAGCGGGAGTTGGGGCCGGGGAGCTGTTTTTT.

The rearrangement joins TRBV11-3 to TRBJ2-1; tentative D call: TRBD1 (6 bases). The ends were cut back, 4 bases at V and 3 bases at J, with 10 bases in the middle. The CDR3 covers 14 residues. Per germline, CDR1 SGHNT and CDR2 YENEEA. CDR3 DNA sequence: TGTGCCAGCAGCTCAGGGGAAAGCTACAATGAGCAGTTCTTC. Its protein is CASSSGESYNEQFF.

This clonotype was counted ten times or more. The chain recombines TRBV6-5 with TRBJ2-3, with TRBD1 matching 12 bases. Germline CDR1 MNHEY, CDR2 SVGAGI. V was pared by 6 bases and J by 4 bases, with 8 bases of the junction left unmatched. CDR3 size: 16 residues. In DNA, the CDR3 is TGTGCCAGCAGCCGGGACAGGGGGCGATTCTCAGATACGCAGTATTTT. Translation: CASSRDRGRFSDTQYF.

Concerning this clonotype: Mismatch with germline at one junction end may stem from a read error. CDR3 nucleotide sequence: TGTGCCAGCAGTGAACCGGGACACAGGGGGGATATGCAGTATTTT. Protein product: CASSEPGHRGDMQYF. The chain uses TRBV25-1 and TRBJ2-3; TRBD1 aligns across 8 bases. The CDR3 length is 15 residues. Germline CDR1 and CDR2: MGHDK and SYGVNS.

This clonotype was counted ten times or more. This chain connects TRBV28 to TRBJ2-2; a possible D gene is TRBD1 (5 bases). The length of the CDR3 is 16 residues. Per germline, CDR1 MDHEN and CDR2 SYDVKM. The germline V and J ends were trimmed by 6 bases and 6 bases, with 20 bases remaining between them. The CDR3 DNA follows: TGTGCCAGCAGCCCTCCCCGGACACGGGCTGCCGGGGAGCTGTTTTTT. Its translation: CASSPPRTRAAGELFF.

This clonotype was recorded many times. The V call is TRBV29-1, the J call TRBJ1-1; D not resolved. Germline CDR1 is SQVTM and CDR2 is ANQGSEA. The V end lost 3 bases, the J end lost 1 base, and 9 bases lay between the germline ends. The CDR3 consists of 13 residues. CDR3 sequence: CSVEWTENTEAFF. The DNA for the CDR3 is TGCAGCGTTGAGTGGACGGAGAACACTGAAGCTTTCTTT.

This chain connects TRBV7-6 to TRBJ2-5; 9 bases align to TRBD1. CDR3 length: 16 amino acids. Germline V CDR1 and CDR2: SGHVS, FNYEAQ. V lost 6 bases and J lost 2; bases outside the gene matches: 10. The CDR3 DNA is TGTGCCAGCAGTTCCGGGACAGGGAAGTTACAAGAGACCCAGTACTTC. As protein: CASSSGTGKLQETQYF.

The V call is TRBV6-5, the J call TRBJ2-1, with 8 bases matching TRBD1. Germline V lookup: CDR1 MNHEY, CDR2 SVGAGI. The ends lost 4 bases at V and 8 bases at J; junction bases unmatched: 10. This CDR3 comprises 15 residues. CDR3 sequence reads: CASSWWETGVDEQFF. In DNA, the CDR3 is TGTGCCAGCAGTTGGTGGGAGACAGGGGTCGATGAGCAGTTCTTC.

This clonotype was counted ten times or more. V gene TRBV18 combines with J gene TRBJ1-5; D is unresolved. The germline V gene encodes CDR1 KGHSH and CDR2 LQKENI. The CDR3 has 15 residues. Trimming left V 1 base short and J 5 bases short, with 12 bases between. The CDR3 here is CASSPLSGSDQPQHF. The CDR3 bases are TGTGCCAGCTCACCACTCTCGGGCTCAGATCAGCCCCAGCATTTT.

This clonotype was counted many times. The rearrangement links TRBV5-1 to TRBJ2-3; 7 nucleotides match TRBD1. Trimming at V came to 4 bases and at J to 6 bases, leaving 5 bases not matched to a gene. Germline CDR1 and CDR2: SGHRS and YFSETQ. There are 13 residues in the CDR3. The CDR3, as DNA: TGCGCCAGCAGCGTGTTACAGGGGGATACGCAGTATTTT. This codes for CASSVLQGDTQYF.

This clonotype was seen many times. V usage is TRBV28 and J usage is TRBJ1-4; D may be TRBD1 (6 bases). CDR1 is MDHEN, CDR2 SYDVKM, per germline. V was shortened by 6 bases and J by 8 bases, with 13 bases between the two germline ends. The CDR3 contains 13 residues. DNA for the CDR3: TGTGCCAGCAGCTCTCCGGGGGCCGAAAAACTGTTTTTT. This encodes CASSSPGAEKLFF.

This clonotype has ten or more counts. CDR3 sequence (DNA): TGTGCCAGCAGCTTAGGTGCCCACAGGGCAGGGGAGCAGTTCTTC. Amino acids: CASSLGAHRAGEQFF. The chain is built from TRBV7-2 and TRBJ2-1, with a possible D match to TRBD1 (6 bases). This CDR3 is 15 amino acids long. V shed 1 base and J shed 10 bases, with 17 bases lying between them. Germline CDR1 and CDR2: SGHTA and FQGNSA.

Many counts were recorded for this clonotype. The chain combines TRBV7-2 with TRBJ2-7; D unclear. V dropped 6 bases and J dropped 4 bases, with 7 bases sitting between them. The germline V gene has CDR1 SGHTA and CDR2 FQGNSA. The CDR3 has 11 amino acids. CDR3 in DNA: TGTGCCAGCAGGGGAACTTACGAGCAGTACTTC. It codes for CASRGTYEQYF.

This clonotype appeared many times. The V and J genes are TRBV18 and TRBJ2-6, with D hard to call. The CDR3 has 17 amino acids. Germline CDR1 reads KGHSH; CDR2 reads LQKENI. Trimming removed 3 bases from V and 0 bases from J, with 12 bases in between. The CDR3 DNA sequence: TGTGCCAGCTCACCTCCGGGTCCTAGCTCTGGGGCCAACGTCCTGACTTTC. As protein: CASSPPGPSSGANVLTF.

This clonotype has ten or more counts. CDR3 coding DNA: TGTGCCAGCAGCTTACCCTCTAGCGGGAGGATCTACGAGCAGTACTTC. It is translated as CASSLPSSGRIYEQYF. The chain joins TRBV7-9 to TRBJ2-7; 11 positions match TRBD2. The germline CDR1 and CDR2 sequences are SEHNR and FQNEAQ (reference sequence). V lost 2 bases, J lost 3 bases, and 6 bases stayed unmatched. The CDR3 covers 16 residues.

This clonotype occurred many times. The rearrangement links TRBV5-1 to TRBJ1-2; D unresolved. Trimming pared 3 bases from V and 0 bases from J, leaving 6 bases between. The CDR3 is made up of 13 amino acids. The germline V gene has CDR1 SGHRS and CDR2 YFSETQ. CDR3 bases: TGCGCCAGCAGCTCGGGAACTAACTATGGCTACACCTTC. Translation: CASSSGTNYGYTF.